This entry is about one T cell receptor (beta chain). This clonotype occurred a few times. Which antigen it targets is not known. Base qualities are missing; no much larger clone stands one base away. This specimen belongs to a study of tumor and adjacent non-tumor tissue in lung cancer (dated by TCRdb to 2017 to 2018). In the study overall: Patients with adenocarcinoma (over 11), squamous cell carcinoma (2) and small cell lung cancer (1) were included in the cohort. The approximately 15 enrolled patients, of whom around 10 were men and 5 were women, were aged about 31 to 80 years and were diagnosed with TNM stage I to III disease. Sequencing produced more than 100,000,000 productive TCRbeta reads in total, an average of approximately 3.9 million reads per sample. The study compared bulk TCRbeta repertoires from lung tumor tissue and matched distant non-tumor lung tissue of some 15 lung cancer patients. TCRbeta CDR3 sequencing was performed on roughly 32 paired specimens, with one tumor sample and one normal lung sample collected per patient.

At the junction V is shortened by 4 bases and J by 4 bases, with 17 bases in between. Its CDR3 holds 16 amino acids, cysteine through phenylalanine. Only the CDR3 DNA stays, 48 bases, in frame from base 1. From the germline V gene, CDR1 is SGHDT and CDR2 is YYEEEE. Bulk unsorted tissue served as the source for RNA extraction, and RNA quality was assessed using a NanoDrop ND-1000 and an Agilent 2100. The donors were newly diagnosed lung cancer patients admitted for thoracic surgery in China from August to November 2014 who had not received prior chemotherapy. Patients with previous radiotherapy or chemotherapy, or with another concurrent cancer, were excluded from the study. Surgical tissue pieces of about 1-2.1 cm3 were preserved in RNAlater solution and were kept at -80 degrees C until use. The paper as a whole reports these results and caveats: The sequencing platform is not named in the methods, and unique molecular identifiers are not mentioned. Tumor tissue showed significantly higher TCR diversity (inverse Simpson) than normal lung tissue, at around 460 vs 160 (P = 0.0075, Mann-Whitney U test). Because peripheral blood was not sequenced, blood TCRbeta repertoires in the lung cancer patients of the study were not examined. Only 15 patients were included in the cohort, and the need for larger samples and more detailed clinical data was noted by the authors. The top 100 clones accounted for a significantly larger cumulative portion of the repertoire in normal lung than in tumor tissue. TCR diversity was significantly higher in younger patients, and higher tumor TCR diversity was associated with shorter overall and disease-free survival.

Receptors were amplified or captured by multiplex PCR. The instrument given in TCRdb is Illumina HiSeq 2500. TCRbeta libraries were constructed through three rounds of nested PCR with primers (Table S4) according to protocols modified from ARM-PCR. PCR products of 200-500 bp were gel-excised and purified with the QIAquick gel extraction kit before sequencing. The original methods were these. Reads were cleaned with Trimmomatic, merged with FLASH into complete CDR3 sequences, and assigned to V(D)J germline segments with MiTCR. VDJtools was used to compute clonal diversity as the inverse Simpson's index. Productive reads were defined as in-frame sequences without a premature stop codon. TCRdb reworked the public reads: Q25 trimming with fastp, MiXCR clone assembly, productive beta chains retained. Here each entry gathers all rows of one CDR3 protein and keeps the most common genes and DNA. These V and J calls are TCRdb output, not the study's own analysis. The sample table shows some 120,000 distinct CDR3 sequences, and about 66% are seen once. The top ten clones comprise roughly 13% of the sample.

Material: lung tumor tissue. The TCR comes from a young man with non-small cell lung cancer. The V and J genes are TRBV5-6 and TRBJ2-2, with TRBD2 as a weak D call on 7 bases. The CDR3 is CASSLLGGPATGELFF. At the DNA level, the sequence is TGTGCCAGCAGCCTGTTGGGGGGGCCAGCCACCGGGGAGCTGTTTTTT.